These 20 T cell receptor beta chains came from one sample sequenced in a study of blood T cell repertoires in COVID-19. Assay: immunoSEQ multiplex PCR; the TCRdb copy retains only in-frame clones and omits some. The table includes 210,000 or so clones, approximately 90% detected once. Sequencing used peripheral blood. These receptors were taken from a woman between 40 and 50 years old who had recovered from COVID-19.

The chain has TRBV28 and TRBJ2-7; maybe TRBD2 (5 bases). Germline assignment: CDR1 MDHEN and CDR2 SYDVKM. There are 14 residues in the CDR3. The V and J ends lost 2 bases and 2 bases respectively, with 10 bases between them. The CDR3 is CASSLPGGPYEQYF. CDR3 in DNA: TGTGCCAGCAGTTTACCCGGCGGGCCCTACGAGCAGTACTTC.

The chain couples TRBV29-1 to TRBJ2-5; TRBD1 matches at 7 bases. V lost 6 bases and J lost 2; bases outside the gene matches: 6. CDR1 is SQVTM and CDR2 is ANQGSEA in the germline V gene. This CDR3 is 13 amino acids long. CDR3 loop: CSVAGTAQETQYF. The CDR3 bases are TGCAGCGTGGCCGGGACAGCACAAGAGACCCAGTACTTC.

V gene TRBV5-5 combines with J gene TRBJ2-3, with 7 bases fitting TRBD1. J was trimmed by 3 bases and V by 6 bases; bases with no gene match: 7. The V gene's germline CDR1 is SGHKS and CDR2 YYEKEE (reference sequence). The CDR3 loop spans 14 amino acids. The CDR3 bases are TGTGCCAGCACGCCGGGACAGAAGACAGATACGCAGTATTTT. This sequence encodes CASTPGQKTDTQYF.

This sequence joins TRBV30 and TRBJ1-3, with 8 positions matching TRBD1. J gave up 1 base and V 0 bases, and 5 bases lay outside the gene matches. The CDR3 runs to 16 residues. Germline V gives CDR1 GTSNPN, CDR2 SVGIG (reference sequence). Here the CDR3 reads CAWSVQGDPSGNTIYF. The CDR3 coding sequence is TGTGCCTGGAGTGTACAGGGGGACCCATCTGGAAACACCATATATTTT.

The chain has TRBV5-6 and TRBJ2-7, with 7 bases identical to TRBD1. The trim removed 4 bases at V and 3 bases at J, leaving 13 bases unmatched. The CDR3 is 16 residues long. CDR1 SGHDT and CDR2 YYEEEE come from the germline V gene. CDR3 sequence (DNA): TGTGCCAGCAGCCCGGTTGGAACAGGGGCCAGCTACGAGCAGTACTTC. It codes for CASSPVGTGASYEQYF.

On this clone: Other nucleotide sequences from this sample produce the same CDR3. The chain joins TRBV18 to TRBJ2-2, with 9 bases aligning to TRBD1. CDR3 length equals 15 residues. The junction had 3 bases not matched to a gene; V was cut back by 4 bases and J by 3 bases. Germline V gene lookup returns CDR1 KGHSH and CDR2 LQKENI. CDR3 DNA sequence: TGTGCCAGCTCACTCAGGACAGGGGACACCGGGGAGCTGTTTTTT. This encodes CASSLRTGDTGELFF. The whole variable domain, filled in from reference TRBV18 and TRBJ2-2, reads NAGVMQNPRHLVRRRGQEARLRCSPMKGHSHVYWYRQLPEEGLKFMVYLQKENIIDESGMPKERFSAEFPKEGPSILRIQQVVRGDSAAYFCASSLRTGDTGELFFGEGSRLTVL.

The rearrangement uses TRBV14 and TRBJ2-5, with unresolved D. Germline V gene sequence: CDR1 SGHDN, CDR2 FVKESK. The CDR3 runs to 15 residues. Trimming left V 1 base short and J 2 bases short, with 11 bases between. This CDR3 reads CASSQAPERQETQYF. DNA of the CDR3: TGTGCCAGCAGCCAAGCCCCCGAGAGGCAAGAGACCCAGTACTTC.

This clone was counted a single time. V usage is TRBV14 and J usage is TRBJ1-6; maybe TRBD1 (5 bases). V was trimmed by 4 bases and J by 7 bases, leaving 8 bases between them. Germline V gene lookup returns CDR1 SGHDN and CDR2 FVKESK. CDR3 size: 13 residues. The CDR3 region has the DNA TGTGCCAGCAGCCTGGGGGGGAATTCACCCCTCCACTTT. This encodes CASSLGGNSPLHF.

J is TRBJ1-2 and V is TRBV5-6; D remains ambiguous. The CDR3 has 18 amino acids. Trimming cost V 3 bases and J 8 bases, with 29 bases left between them. CDR1 SGHDT and CDR2 YYEEEE come from the germline V gene. The CDR3 is CASSSLLTSEGFVKGYTF. CDR3 sequence (DNA): TGTGCCAGCAGCTCCTTATTAACCAGCGAAGGCTTTGTGAAGGGCTACACCTTC.

The chain couples TRBV5-1 to TRBJ1-4; D gene ambiguous. Germline values: CDR1 SGHRS, CDR2 YFSETQ. The CDR3 covers 13 residues. V lost 5 bases and J lost 4, with 9 bases in between. The DNA of the CDR3 is TGCGCCAGCAGGGAAGGAGGTAATGAAAAACTGTTTTTT. Translated: CASREGGNEKLFF.

This clone turned up a few times. The chain couples TRBV30 to TRBJ2-7; D possibly corresponds to TRBD2 (6 bases). V lost 1 base and J lost 7, with 17 bases in between. Germline-derived CDR1 and CDR2 are GTSNPN and SVGIG (reference sequence). The CDR3 consists of 14 residues. CDR3 protein: CAWSESPGDPEQYF. The DNA of the CDR3 is TGTGCCTGGAGTGAATCTCCGGGGGATCCGGAGCAGTACTTC. Looking up the rest from reference TRBV30 and TRBJ2-7 gives the full variable domain: SQTIHQWPATLVQPVGSPLSLECTVEGTSNPNLYWYRQAAGRGLQLLFYSVGIGQISSEVPQNLSASRPQDRQFILSSKKLLLSDSGFYLCAWSESPGDPEQYFGPGTRLTVT.

This sequence joins TRBV7-9 and TRBJ2-4; 10 nucleotides agree with TRBD2. This CDR3 is built from 18 residues. CDR1 is SEHNR, CDR2 FQNEAQ, per germline (reference sequence). Germline trimming cut 3 bases from V and 5 bases from J; bases unmatched to any gene: 13. The CDR3 DNA reads TGTGCCAGCAGCTTGGCCTATGGCTGGCTAGCGGGAGAAAACATTCAGTACTTC. Translated: CASSLAYGWLAGENIQYF. Full variable domain (rest looked up from reference TRBV7-9 and TRBJ2-4): DTGVSQNPRHKITKRGQNVTFRCDPISEHNRLYWYRQTLGQGPEFLTYFQNEAQLEKSRLLSDRFSAERPKGSFSTLEIQRTEQGDSAMYLCASSLAYGWLAGENIQYFGAGTRLSVL.

The rearrangement joins TRBV7-2 to TRBJ2-2, with a tentative D call TRBD2 (6 bases). The germline CDR1 and CDR2 sequences are SGHTA and FQGNSA. V gave up 5 bases and J gave up 5 bases, with 21 bases separating them. The CDR3 is 17 amino acids. The CDR3 spells CASSRAEGFSWTGELFF. The CDR3 region has the DNA TGTGCCAGCAGCCGGGCGGAGGGATTTAGTTGGACCGGGGAGCTGTTTTTT.

In its sample, this clone was seen once. J is TRBJ1-2 and V is TRBV3-1 (or the pseudogene TRBV3-2); 8 nucleotides match TRBD1. Germline V lookup: CDR1 LGHDT, CDR2 YNNKEL (reference sequence). The length of the CDR3 is 15 residues. The V gene end was trimmed by 4 bases and the J gene end by 4 bases; junction bases not matched to a gene: 8. DNA of the CDR3: TGTGCCAGCAGCCCCTCGGACAGGGCGGGCTATGGCTACACCTTC. This sequence encodes CASSPSDRAGYGYTF.

The chain combines TRBV19 with TRBJ2-3; 7 bases line up with TRBD2. The germline V gene encodes CDR1 LNHDA and CDR2 SQIVND (reference sequence). CDR3 size: 15 residues. V shed 6 bases and J 5 bases; nucleotides not matched to a gene: 11. CDR3 in DNA: TGTGCCAGTAGCGACCTACGACTAGCACAAGATACGCAGTATTTT. This encodes CASSDLRLAQDTQYF.

This clone occurred once. This sequence joins TRBV4-3 and TRBJ1-5; D ambiguous. Germline values: CDR1 LGHNA, CDR2 YSLEER. The CDR3 spans 13 residues. V was trimmed by 0 bases and J by 9 bases, leaving 9 bases between them. The CDR3 DNA reads TGCGCCAGCAGCCAAGAGACCGGGATGCCCCAGCATTTT. Its translation: CASSQETGMPQHF.

This clone was seen once. The chain combines TRBV30 with TRBJ2-5; D unclear. The V and J ends lost 7 bases and 5 bases respectively, with 23 bases between them. Germline V gives CDR1 GTSNPN, CDR2 SVGIG (reference sequence). The CDR3 runs 15 residues. CDR3 protein: CASNGDTFGFETQYF. CDR3 bases: TGTGCCTCCAACGGCGACACTTTTGGTTTTGAGACCCAGTACTTC.

This chain connects TRBV28 to TRBJ2-5, with a possible D match to TRBD2 (5 bases). V dropped 6 bases and J dropped 2 bases, with 19 bases sitting between them. Germline V CDR1 and CDR2: MDHEN, SYDVKM. This CDR3 has 16 amino acids. CDR3 loop: CASSPAGGRRQETQYF. Here the CDR3 DNA reads TGTGCCAGCAGCCCGGCTGGAGGTAGGCGGCAAGAGACCCAGTACTTC.

The V and J genes are TRBV27 and TRBJ1-6; a possible D gene is TRBD1 (6 bases). The CDR3 is 19 residues long. Trimming removed 2 bases at V and 0 bases at J, with 17 bases between. The germline V gene has CDR1 MNHEY and CDR2 SMNVEV (reference sequence). As DNA, the CDR3 is TGTGCCAGCAGTTTAAGAGCAGGGGCCCAGAGCTCCTATAATTCACCCCTCCACTTT. Amino acid sequence: CASSLRAGAQSSYNSPLHF.

This chain links TRBV6-1 with TRBJ2-1; 9 bases line up with TRBD2. CDR3 length equals 18 residues. CDR1 is MNHNS, CDR2 SASEGT, per germline. J gave up 6 bases and V 3 bases, and 15 bases lay outside the gene matches. The CDR3 DNA is TGTGCCAGCAGTGATAGCAGGAAGACTAGCGGTACCATCAATGAGCAGTTCTTC. Protein product: CASSDSRKTSGTINEQFF.